This is a list of T cell receptor beta chains from one sample in a study of blood T cell repertoires in COVID-19. Clones were read by immunoSEQ multiplex PCR, and TCRdb kept only the in-frame ones, dropping some. The sample lists 250,000 or so clones; roughly 77% were seen once. The sample was peripheral blood. The receptors were gathered from a woman older than 75 with acute or convalescent COVID-19. Each CDR3 is given with its conserved first and last residue. Each record gives: J gene, V gene, D gene, clone size, CDR3 protein, CDR3 DNA. D genes are given only for firm matches. A row's size may be missing; if present it is once, few, many or a size class.

J: TRBJ1-2; V: TRBV12-3/TRBV12-4; D: -; size: -; CDR3: CASRSGVDYGYTF; DNA: TGTGCCAGCAGGTCGGGGGTGGACTATGGCTACACCTTC
J: TRBJ1-1; V: TRBV6-2/TRBV6-3; D: TRBD1; size: -; CDR3: CASSPQGAGGALNTEAFF; DNA: TGTGCCAGCAGCCCTCAGGGGGCAGGGGGTGCTTTGAACACTGAAGCTTTCTTT
J: TRBJ2-1; V: TRBV6-5; D: TRBD1; size: -; CDR3: CAGGTGGFHEQFF; DNA: TGTGCCGGCGGGACAGGGGGCTTCCATGAGCAGTTCTTC
J: TRBJ1-6; V: TRBV15; D: -; size: -; CDR3: CATSRGVSPLHF; DNA: TGTGCCACCAGCAGAGGAGTTTCACCCCTCCACTTT
J: TRBJ1-2; V: TRBV6-1; D: TRBD1; size: -; CDR3: CASSETGGRYGYTF; DNA: TGTGCCAGCAGTGAAACAGGGGGTAGGTATGGCTACACCTTC
J: TRBJ2-3; V: TRBV29-1; D: TRBD2; size: few; CDR3: CSVDARGVNTQYF; DNA: TGCAGCGTTGATGCGCGGGGGGTCAATACGCAGTATTTT
J: TRBJ2-5; V: TRBV3-1/TRBV3-2; D: TRBD2; size: once; CDR3: CASSQFSGGARETQYF; DNA: TGTGCCAGCAGCCAATTTAGCGGGGGGGCGAGGGAGACCCAGTACTTC
J: TRBJ2-7; V: TRBV13; D: TRBD1; size: -; CDR3: CASSLLGGQGYEQYF; DNA: TGTGCCAGCAGCCTCCTCGGAGGACAGGGCTACGAGCAGTACTTC
J: TRBJ2-5; V: TRBV5-4; D: TRBD2; size: -; CDR3: CASSRLAGGQETQYF; DNA: TGTGCCAGCAGCCGACTAGCGGGGGGCCAAGAGACCCAGTACTTC
J: TRBJ1-2; V: TRBV12-3/TRBV12-4; D: -; size: -; CDR3: CASLEQGLYGYTF; DNA: TGTGCCAGCTTGGAGCAGGGGCTCTATGGCTACACCTTC
J: TRBJ1-3; V: TRBV2; D: TRBD1; size: -; CDR3: CASSDGPGQTGNTIYF; DNA: TGTGCCAGCAGTGATGGACCGGGACAGACTGGAAACACCATATATTTT
J: TRBJ2-1; V: TRBV18; D: TRBD2; size: -; CDR3: CASSAPGLGHNEQFF; DNA: TGTGCCAGCTCAGCACCGGGACTAGGCCACAATGAGCAGTTCTTC
J: TRBJ1-5; V: TRBV19; D: -; size: -; CDR3: CASEDAAGSNQPQHF; DNA: TGTGCCAGTGAGGACGCGGCGGGCAGCAATCAGCCCCAGCATTTT
J: TRBJ1-4; V: TRBV6-5; D: TRBD1; size: -; CDR3: CASSYSGQGNEKLFF; DNA: TGTGCCAGCAGTTACTCGGGACAGGGGAATGAAAAACTGTTTTTT
J: TRBJ1-4; V: TRBV7-2; D: TRBD1; size: -; CDR3: CASSLLATGGEKLFF; DNA: TGTGCCAGCAGCTTACTCGCGACAGGGGGCGAAAAACTGTTTTTT
J: TRBJ2-2; V: TRBV3-1/TRBV3-2; D: -; size: -; CDR3: CASSRREVGLNTGELFF; DNA: TGTGCCAGCAGCCGGAGGGAGGTTGGGTTGAACACCGGGGAGCTGTTTTTT
J: TRBJ2-3; V: TRBV18; D: TRBD1; size: few; CDR3: CASSPRTGVTDTQYF; DNA: TGTGCCAGCTCACCAAGAACAGGGGTGACAGATACGCAGTATTTT
J: TRBJ1-6; V: TRBV21-1; D: -; size: -; CDR3: CASSPGQGIRGSPLHF; DNA: TGTGCCAGCAGTCCGGGACAGGGGATTCGGGGTTCACCCCTCCACTTT
J: TRBJ1-2; V: TRBV27; D: -; size: -; CDR3: CATKVGRTAYGYTF; DNA: TGTGCCACCAAGGTGGGCCGGACAGCCTATGGCTACACCTTC
J: TRBJ2-5; V: TRBV5-1; D: -; size: once; CDR3: CASHLGGLQETQYF; DNA: TGCGCCAGCCATTTGGGGGGGCTCCAAGAGACCCAGTACTTC
J: TRBJ2-1; V: TRBV7-2; D: -; size: -; CDR3: CASSLGSRTQFF; DNA: TGTGCCAGCAGCTTAGGTTCCCGGACTCAGTTCTTC
J: TRBJ1-1; V: TRBV29-1; D: -; size: -; CDR3: CSVVGPDHTEAFF; DNA: TGCAGCGTGGTGGGCCCGGATCACACTGAAGCTTTCTTT
J: TRBJ2-5; V: TRBV5-4; D: -; size: -; CDR3: CASSLGGVQETQYF; DNA: TGTGCCAGCAGCTTGGGGGGGGTCCAAGAGACCCAGTACTTC
J: TRBJ2-7; V: TRBV7-2; D: TRBD1; size: -; CDR3: CASSLGYRGQDYEQYF; DNA: TGTGCCAGCAGCTTAGGCTACAGGGGGCAAGACTACGAGCAGTACTTC
J: TRBJ1-2; V: TRBV18; D: TRBD1; size: -; CDR3: CASSPGQGYGYTF; DNA: TGTGCCAGCTCACCGGGACAGGGCTATGGCTACACCTTC
J: TRBJ2-5; V: TRBV2; D: -; size: few; CDR3: CASTPSRETQYF; DNA: TGTGCCAGCACACCATCACGGGAGACCCAGTACTTC
J: TRBJ2-7; V: TRBV5-4; D: -; size: -; CDR3: CASSLAASPSYEQYF; DNA: TGTGCCAGCAGCTTGGCCGCGTCACCTTCCTACGAGCAGTACTTC
J: TRBJ2-7; V: TRBV19; D: -; size: -; CDR3: CASSASPGYEQYF; DNA: TGTGCCAGTAGCGCCTCCCCGGGGTACGAGCAGTACTTC
J: TRBJ2-3; V: TRBV4-1; D: -; size: -; CDR3: CASSQDQRGTQYF; DNA: TGCGCCAGCAGCCAAGATCAACGGGGTACGCAGTATTTT
J: TRBJ2-1; V: TRBV5-8; D: TRBD1; size: -; CDR3: CASSPGQTGYNEQFF; DNA: TGTGCCAGCAGCCCGGGACAGACTGGATACAATGAGCAGTTCTTC
J: TRBJ2-1; V: TRBV5-1; D: -; size: few; CDR3: CASSFRGYNEQFF; DNA: TGCGCCAGCAGCTTCCGGGGGTACAATGAGCAGTTCTTC